A selection of T cell receptor beta chains follows, all from one sample in a study of blood T cell repertoires in COVID-19. Profiling relied on immunoSEQ multiplex PCR, and the TCRdb table lists in-frame clones only, not all of them. The repertoire consists of 40,000 to 45,000 clones, with approximately 91% occurring once and the leading ten covering roughly 6.1%. Specimen: peripheral blood. The receptor source for this set is a human donor in a cohort sampled during active COVID-19. Each CDR3 is given with its conserved first and last residue. The D gene is left open where the match is weak. Rows may omit the clone size; those that give it use once, few, many or a size class.

J gene	V gene	clone size	D gene	CDR3 protein	CDR3 DNA
TRBJ2-1	TRBV5-6	-	-	CASSLLGSEGNEQFF	TGTGCCAGCAGCTTGCTCGGGAGTGAAGGCAATGAGCAGTTCTTC
TRBJ2-5	TRBV18	-	TRBD1	CASSPTQGAGTETQYF	TGTGCCAGCTCACCCACACAGGGGGCTGGCACAGAGACCCAGTACTTC
TRBJ2-3	TRBV7-2	once	-	CASSLARRRPDTQYF	TGTGCCAGCAGCTTAGCGAGGAGGAGGCCAGATACGCAGTATTTT
TRBJ1-2	TRBV6-2/TRBV6-3	-	-	CASSRDGSWVNGYTF	TGTGCCAGCAGCCGAGATGGGAGTTGGGTGAATGGCTACACCTTC
TRBJ2-3	TRBV6-1	-	TRBD1	CASSERDRGLNTQYF	TGTGCCAGCAGTGAAAGGGACAGGGGGCTGAATACGCAGTATTTT
TRBJ2-3	TRBV15	-	TRBD2	CATSRTSGGRTDTQYF	TGTGCCACCAGCAGGACTAGCGGGGGCCGCACAGATACGCAGTATTTT
TRBJ2-3	TRBV6-2/TRBV6-3	-	-	CASSRTDTQYF	TGTGCCAGCAGTCGGACAGATACGCAGTATTTT
TRBJ2-7	TRBV27	-	-	CASSFQGGGEQYF	TGTGCCAGCAGTTTTCAGGGAGGGGGCGAGCAGTACTTC
TRBJ2-3	TRBV5-1	-	TRBD2	CASSLGLAGGTDTQYF	TGCGCCAGCAGCTTGGGACTAGCGGGGGGCACAGATACGCAGTATTTT
TRBJ2-1	TRBV7-2	-	-	CSCGALLGNEQFF	TGTTCTTGTGGGGCCCTGCTGGGGAATGAGCAGTTCTTC
TRBJ2-5	TRBV5-4	-	TRBD2	CASSWAGTSGGGTQYF	TGTGCCAGCAGCTGGGCCGGGACTAGCGGGGGGGGGACCCAGTACTTC
TRBJ1-2	TRBV18	-	TRBD1	CASSRRETGANGYTF	TGTGCCAGCTCACGTAGAGAGACAGGGGCGAATGGCTACACCTTC
TRBJ1-4	TRBV5-4	once	-	CASSGGGSNEKLFF	TGTGCCAGCAGCGGGGGGGGATCTAATGAAAAACTGTTTTTT
TRBJ1-3	TRBV7-2	-	-	CASSLVPGGLGNTIYF	TGTGCCAGCAGCTTAGTCCCGGGAGGGTTAGGAAACACCATATATTTT
TRBJ1-5	TRBV6-2/TRBV6-3	-	-	CASSYPIQAIGNQPQHF	TGTGCCAGCAGTTACCCTATACAGGCTATTGGCAATCAGCCCCAGCATTTT
TRBJ2-1	TRBV4-3	-	-	CASSQSGSYNEQFF	TGCGCCAGCAGCCAATCGGGGTCCTACAATGAGCAGTTCTTC
TRBJ2-1	TRBV3-1/TRBV3-2	once	-	CASSHIREGVSYNEQFF	TGTGCCAGCAGCCACATCCGAGAGGGCGTCTCCTACAATGAGCAGTTCTTC
TRBJ1-1	TRBV29-1	-	TRBD1	CSVESGDRVNTEAFF	TGCAGCGTTGAGAGTGGGGACAGGGTGAACACTGAAGCTTTCTTT
TRBJ2-3	TRBV19	-	TRBD1	CASSVAGGTQYF	TGTGCCAGTAGTGTGGCAGGGGGAACGCAGTATTTT
TRBJ2-3	TRBV5-5	-	TRBD2	CASRRGGGRAPDTQYF	TGTGCCAGCCGCCGGGGGGGCGGGAGGGCTCCAGATACGCAGTATTTT
TRBJ2-3	TRBV6-5	-	-	CASSYRYTDTQYF	TGTGCCAGCAGTTACCGCTACACAGATACGCAGTATTTT
TRBJ2-1	TRBV4-3	-	TRBD2	CASSQELAGARGNEQFF	TGCGCCAGCAGCCAAGAATTAGCGGGAGCGAGGGGGAATGAGCAGTTCTTC
TRBJ1-6	TRBV19	-	-	CASSMAGGGQSPLHF	TGTGCCAGTAGTATGGCGGGGGGGGGTCAATCACCCCTCCACTTT
TRBJ2-2	TRBV19	-	-	CASSRQGNTGELFF	TGTGCCAGTAGTCGGCAGGGGAACACCGGGGAGCTGTTTTTT